This entry lists 13 T cell receptor beta chains sequenced from one sample in a study of response to subunit inactivated influenza vaccine. MiXCR, run by TCRdb on the RT-PCR reads, gives a single entry per CDR3 protein. The sample includes about half a million distinct CDR3 sequences, about a tenth of them seen just once. The specimen comprised PBMCs from blood, sampled roughly 47 days after vaccination. The receptors were gathered from a man in his forties or fifties who received an inactivated influenza vaccine.

This clonotype has at least ten counts. The chain couples TRBV15 to TRBJ2-5; D gene ambiguous. V was clipped by 1 base and J by 3 bases, with 9 bases between them. The CDR3 has 14 amino acids. CDR1 is LNHNV and CDR2 is YYDKDF in the germline V gene (reference sequence). In DNA form, the CDR3 reads TGTGCCACCAGCAGAGTTAACAGAGAAGAGACCCAGTACTTC. This encodes CATSRVNREETQYF.

The table lists this clonotype with a count of one. The rearrangement joins TRBV11-2 to TRBJ2-1; D may be TRBD2 (6 bases). Germline CDR1 is SGHAT and CDR2 is FQNNGV. The V and J ends lost 1 base and 7 bases respectively, with 20 bases between them. The CDR3 is made up of 17 amino acids. The CDR3 protein is CASSLVGWRAYQNEQFF. The CDR3 DNA is TGTGCCAGCAGCTTAGTAGGGTGGAGGGCCTACCAAAATGAGCAGTTCTTC.

The table lists this clonotype with a few counts. This rearrangement joins TRBV6-2 or TRBV6-3 to TRBJ2-5; no definite D call. Trimming shortened V by 2 bases and J by 5 bases, and 18 bases separated the two germline ends. Germline CDR1 is MNHEY and CDR2 is SVGEGT. This CDR3 has 16 amino acids. As DNA, the CDR3 is TGTGCCAGCAGTTACACCTTTGATGGATCGACGGAGACCCAGTACTTC. It yields the protein CASSYTFDGSTETQYF.

This clonotype was found many times. Mismatch with germline at one junction end may stem from a read error. The V gene is TRBV4-3, the J gene TRBJ2-5; 13 bases align to TRBD2. The CDR3 covers 15 residues. CDR1 is LGHNA, CDR2 YSLEER, per germline. CDR3 region: CASSQGLAGAETQYF. For the CDR3, the DNA is TGTGCCAGCAGCCAAGGACTAGCGGGGGCTGAGACCCAGTACTTC.

Many counts were recorded for this clonotype. V and J are TRBV5-1 and TRBJ2-1; 8 bases align to TRBD2. Germline V gene sequence: CDR1 SGHRS, CDR2 YFSETQ. This CDR3 spans 15 amino acids. The V segment lost 4 bases and the J segment 7 bases; nucleotides outside the gene matches: 10. CDR3 sequence: CASSPRLAWRNEQFF. The DNA of the CDR3 is TGCGCCAGCAGCCCCCGACTAGCGTGGAGGAATGAGCAGTTCTTC.

The chain combines TRBV9 with TRBJ2-3; TRBD2 is a possible D gene (7 bases). Germline CDR1 is SGDLS and CDR2 is YYNGEE. Trimming stripped 0 bases from V and 2 bases from J, with 13 bases between. The CDR3 is made up of 16 amino acids. As DNA, the CDR3 is TGTGCCAGCAGCGTAGGGGGGGGCCAATCCACAGATACGCAGTATTTT. It specifies CASSVGGGQSTDTQYF.

The chain employs TRBV12-3 or TRBV12-4 and TRBJ1-1; no definite D call. Trimming cost V 1 base and J 4 bases, with 10 bases left between them. The CDR3 totals 14 residues. DNA for the CDR3: TGTGCCAGCAGTTTAGGGGGAACGGGCACTGAAGCTTTCTTT. Its protein is CASSLGGTGTEAFF.

This clonotype was recorded a few times. The chain joins TRBV6-1 to TRBJ1-5; tentatively, D is TRBD1 (6 bases). There are 15 residues in the CDR3. The V end was cut by 5 bases, the J end by 7 bases, with 18 bases between. Germline loops: CDR1 MNHNS, CDR2 SASEGT. Here the CDR3 reads CASSPAAGGVQPQHF. The DNA for the CDR3 is TGTGCCAGCAGTCCCGCAGCCGGGGGCGTCCAGCCCCAGCATTTT.

J is TRBJ2-3 and V is TRBV20-1, with TRBD1 matching over 8 bases. Unmatched junction bases numbered 9, after V lost 5 bases and J lost 5 bases. Per germline, CDR1 DFQATT and CDR2 SNEGSKA (reference sequence). CDR3 size: 14 residues. Here the CDR3 reads CSAPMSTGGDTQYF. CDR3 nucleotide sequence: TGCAGTGCTCCGATGAGCACAGGGGGAGATACGCAGTATTTT.

The table lists this clonotype with a few counts. The rearrangement uses TRBV28 and TRBJ1-1; D ambiguous. The ends were cut back, 4 bases at V and 0 bases at J, with 15 bases in the middle. Per the germline V gene, CDR1 is MDHEN and CDR2 is SYDVKM. The CDR3 loop spans 16 amino acids. The CDR3: CASSSPKTRLNTEAFF. In nucleotides, the CDR3 is TGTGCCAGCAGTTCACCAAAAACCAGATTGAACACTGAAGCTTTCTTT.

The chain joins TRBV4-2 to TRBJ2-3; TRBD2 aligns across 9 bases. CDR1 is LGHNA and CDR2 is YNFKEQ in the germline V gene. The CDR3 totals 15 residues. Trimming removed 3 bases from V and 3 bases from J; junction bases left unmatched: 4. The CDR3 DNA sequence: TGTGCCAGCAGCCAGACTAGCGGAAAGACAGATACGCAGTATTTT. Encoded protein: CASSQTSGKTDTQYF.

This clonotype was seen ten or more times. The genes are TRBV5-6 and TRBJ1-1; tentative D call: TRBD1 (6 bases). The germline V gene encodes CDR1 SGHDT and CDR2 YYEEEE. The length of the CDR3 is 15 residues. Trimming pared 6 bases from V and 0 bases from J, leaving 15 bases between. The CDR3 loop reads CASTIPGQMNTEAFF. In DNA, the CDR3 is TGTGCCAGCACCATACCTGGACAGATGAACACTGAAGCTTTCTTT.

In its sample, this clonotype was seen a few times. This chain uses TRBV20-1 with TRBJ1-5; D is unresolved. This CDR3 region has 12 residues. The germline V gene has CDR1 DFQATT and CDR2 SNEGSKA (reference sequence). V was shortened by 6 bases and J by 10 bases, with 16 bases between the two germline ends. In nucleotides, the CDR3 is TGCAGTGCAATCGGAAGTTTGGGCCCCCAGCATTTT. Protein sequence: CSAIGSLGPQHF.